The rows below give T cell receptor beta chains drawn from one sample of a study of blood T cell repertoires in COVID-19. Here immunoSEQ multiplex PCR was the method, and the copy in TCRdb shows in-frame clones only, minus some. The sample has 190,000 or so clones; about 83% are singletons. Material: peripheral blood. Receptor source: a woman between 18 and 29 years old who had recovered from COVID-19. CDR3s leave out the opening cysteine and the closing phenylalanine or tryptophan. Size is omitted from some rows. Given values are once, few, many or a class for expanded clones.

TRBV6-5 NA ASSSRQTDTQY
TRBV6-2/TRBV6-3 NA ASSPGLAGTGDTQY
TRBV7-3 NA ASSIAGAATDTQY
TRBV2 NA ASRGLAGRADTQY
TRBV20-1 NA SASHGPKNIQY
TRBV18 NA ASSLSPSTVNTEAF
TRBV18 few ASSPPEAGAFTQY
TRBV27 NA ASSSDNRNTIY
TRBV12-5 NA ASGLGGYGYT
TRBV30 many AWSGQEDQPQH
TRBV14 NA ASSAMTGAPLH
TRBV11-3 NA ASSSGFAEAF
TRBV7-3 few ASSLHQGNTEAF
TRBV10-3 few AISRGQGYEQY
TRBV30 once AWSGDRGLNQPQH
TRBV5-1 NA ASSQRTSGTTDTQY
TRBV24-1 NA ATSDPRQGKRETQY
TRBV5-4 NA ASSSPGQPGEKLF
TRBV15 NA ATSRDQVYGYT
TRBV12-3/TRBV12-4 NA ASTQNRQVGYT
TRBV18 NA ASSPTSNEQF
TRBV10-3 once AISGGLAGGPNTGELF
TRBV9 NA ASSLWGDRTNTEAF
TRBV6-5 NA ASSKDRGGFGYT
TRBV9 NA ASSVEGGIKYNEQF
TRBV30 NA AWNLGQGTTDTQY
TRBV2 NA ASSLDRVWAGELF
TRBV3-1/TRBV3-2 NA ASSQRPDSTGELF
TRBV18 NA ASSPPNRGITDTQY
TRBV5-3 NA ARSVDSEKLF
TRBV4-2 NA ASSQDNRWRANSYNEQF
TRBV14 once ASSQQRNTLTDTQY
TRBV7-8 NA ASSSDRSYGYT
TRBV29-1 once SVESSGGASQY
TRBV27 NA ASSHTYNEQF
TRBV6-1 NA PSCGILAGGKVGDEQF
TRBV7-3 NA ASSWAGSGANVLT
TRBV4-3 NA ASSQVLGVRDTQY
TRBV29-1 few SVGQSGSEAF
TRBV4-2 NA ASSQPGLDSADTQY
TRBV7-2 NA ASSPASGGHGTGELF
TRBV5-8 NA ASSWGQAPYNEQF
TRBV7-2 NA ASSKHLEAF
TRBV20-1 NA SASPSSPLH
TRBV7-6 few ASSLEPGFDSNQPQH
TRBV4-3 NA ASSQEGGYGYT
TRBV29-1 once SVVQGNQPQH